The 17 T cell receptor beta chains below were found in one sample sequenced in a study of shared T cell receptors in the human thymus. TCRdb's copy holds only in-frame clones and misses some; the assay was immunoSEQ multiplex PCR. The table includes under 700,000 clones, about 84% detected once. These data are also associated with another study on human thymus T cells.

Sequenced input: thymocytes. The source is a boy in the first two years of life with a congenital heart defect.

The chain couples TRBV28 to TRBJ1-1; no reliable D call. In germline, CDR1 is MDHEN, CDR2 SYDVKM. The V and J ends lost 6 bases and 4 bases respectively, with 18 bases between them. The CDR3 has 15 residues. CDR3 DNA sequence: TGTGCCAGCAGCCATTTGAGGGAGCGGAGCACTGAAGCTTTCTTT. This codes for CASSHLRERSTEAFF.

This clone has only one observation. The chain is built from TRBV15 and TRBJ1-1, with D possibly TRBD1 on 5 matching bases. CDR1 is LNHNV and CDR2 is YYDKDF in the germline V gene (reference sequence). V lost 3 bases and J lost 10, with 12 bases in between. This CDR3 region has 12 residues. The CDR3 spells CATSSFGGIAFF. The CDR3 nucleotides are TGTGCCACCAGCAGTTTTGGGGGGATAGCTTTCTTT.

This clone turned up a few times. The CDR3 loop is CASGIAGAGTGELFF. The CDR3 DNA sequence: TGCGCCAGCGGAATAGCGGGAGCGGGGACCGGGGAGCTGTTTTTT. V is TRBV5-1 and J is TRBJ2-2, with 9 bases matching TRBD2. Trimming removed 7 bases from V and 5 bases from J; junction bases left unmatched: 9. CDR1 and CDR2 (germline): SGHRS, YFSETQ. The CDR3 sequence is 15 residues long. The full variable domain, rest sourced from reference TRBV5-1 and TRBJ2-2, is KAGVTQTPRYLIKTRGQQVTLSCSPISGHRSVSWYQQTPGQGLQFLFEYFSETQRNKGNFPGRFSGRQFSNSRSEMNVSTLELGDSALYLCASGIAGAGTGELFFGEGSRLTVL.

The chain is built from TRBV7-2 and TRBJ2-2, with 12 bases identical to TRBD1. The V gene end was trimmed by 5 bases and the J gene end by 4 bases; junction bases not matched to a gene: 11. In germline, CDR1 is SGHTA, CDR2 FQGNSA. CDR3 length equals 18 residues. CDR3 amino acids: CASSPSRDRGRVTGELFF. The CDR3 DNA reads as TGTGCCAGCAGCCCGTCCCGGGACAGGGGGCGGGTCACCGGGGAGCTGTTTTTT.

The gene calls are TRBV5-6 and TRBJ2-6; D remains unclear. Trimming removed 2 bases at V and 1 base at J, with 7 bases between. The germline CDR1 and CDR2 sequences are SGHDT and YYEEEE. This CDR3 has 15 residues. The CDR3 DNA sequence: TGTGCCAGCAGCTTCCGAACTTCTGGGGCCAACGTCCTGACTTTC. Its translation is CASSFRTSGANVLTF.

The chain employs TRBV28 and TRBJ2-1; 11 bases agree with TRBD2. V gave up 3 bases and J gave up 3 bases; unmatched junction bases: 13. Germline-derived CDR1 and CDR2 are MDHEN and SYDVKM. The CDR3 sequence is 19 residues long. Written as DNA, the CDR3 is TGTGCCAGCAGTTTCCCCCCTAGACTCGGACTAGCGGGCTACAATGAGCAGTTCTTC. Translated, it gives CASSFPPRLGLAGYNEQFF.

The genes are TRBV18 and TRBJ1-2; 7 nucleotides agree with TRBD1. The CDR3 sequence is 15 residues long. Looked up from germline, CDR1 is KGHSH and CDR2 is LQKENI. The V and J ends lost 0 bases and 4 bases, in that order; junction bases with no gene match: 5. The CDR3 region has the DNA TGTGCCAGCTCACCACCAGACAGGGTAGTCTATGGCTACACCTTC. Its protein product is CASSPPDRVVYGYTF.

The J gene is TRBJ2-2, the V gene TRBV27, with D tentatively TRBD1 (6 bases). The CDR3 has 14 amino acids. Germline CDR1 reads MNHEY; CDR2 reads SMNVEV (reference sequence). The germline V and J ends were trimmed by 7 bases and 1 base, with 10 bases remaining between them. CDR3 region: CASTSTGNTGELFF. The CDR3 DNA reads as TGTGCCAGCACCTCGACAGGGAACACCGGGGAGCTGTTTTTT.

The genes are TRBV6-5 and TRBJ1-1; D may be TRBD1 (5 bases). Per the germline V gene, CDR1 is MNHEY and CDR2 is SVGAGI. This CDR3 is built from 12 residues. Trimming left V 10 bases short and J 1 base short, with 10 bases between. The CDR3 loop reads CATVGGNTEAFF. The CDR3 DNA sequence: TGTGCCACAGTCGGGGGGAACACTGAAGCTTTCTTT.

The V and J genes are TRBV10-2 and TRBJ2-7, with a weak D call TRBD1 (5 bases). V lost 8 bases and J 3 bases, leaving 20 bases between the germline ends. The CDR3 contains 15 residues. From germline, CDR1 is WSHSY and CDR2 SAAADI. The CDR3, as DNA: TGCGCCAGCGGGTCCGACAGCGCCATCCTCTACGAGCAGTACTTC. Translating it yields CASGSDSAILYEQYF.

The chain carries TRBV4-2 and TRBJ1-1; 8 positions agree with TRBD1. V gave up 2 bases and J gave up 0 bases; unmatched junction bases: 14. The CDR3 spans 19 residues. The germline V gene encodes CDR1 LGHNA and CDR2 YNFKEQ. The DNA of the CDR3 is TGTGCCAGCAGCCAAAAAGGGTCCCAGGGGGCACGGATGAACACTGAAGCTTTCTTT. It is translated as CASSQKGSQGARMNTEAFF.

CDR3 protein: CAWMAGISYEQYF. DNA for the CDR3: TGTGCCTGGATGGCGGGGATCTCCTACGAGCAGTACTTC. The V call is TRBV30, the J call TRBJ2-7, with a tentative D call TRBD2 (6 bases). V was clipped by 4 bases and J by 0 bases, with 10 bases between them. This CDR3 region has 13 residues. The germline V gene has CDR1 GTSNPN and CDR2 SVGIG (reference sequence).

Of note for this clone: This sample includes further DNA sequences coding for the same CDR3. The V call is TRBV5-1, the J call TRBJ2-1; 8 bases match TRBD2. This CDR3 region has 15 residues. V shed 2 bases, J shed 0 bases, and the junction held 1 base outside the gene matches. CDR1 SGHRS and CDR2 YFSETQ come from the germline V gene. The CDR3 reads CASSFSGSSYNEQFF. DNA of the CDR3: TGCGCCAGCAGCTTCAGCGGGAGCTCCTACAATGAGCAGTTCTTC. Full variable domain (remainder filled in from reference TRBV5-1 and TRBJ2-1): KAGVTQTPRYLIKTRGQQVTLSCSPISGHRSVSWYQQTPGQGLQFLFEYFSETQRNKGNFPGRFSGRQFSNSRSEMNVSTLELGDSALYLCASSFSGSSYNEQFFGPGTRLTVL.

This clone has only a few counts. V usage is TRBV4-1 and J usage is TRBJ1-5; the D gene is possibly TRBD1 (5 bases). Germline values: CDR1 MGHRA, CDR2 YSYEKL. The CDR3 is 18 amino acids. V was cut by 4 bases and J by 5 bases, with 24 bases left in between. The CDR3 nucleotides read TGCGCCAGCAGCCTCCCGGTCTCCGACAGCCTGATCGATCAGCCCCAGCATTTT. Its protein product is CASSLPVSDSLIDQPQHF.

This chain links TRBV5-1 with TRBJ2-7; D gene unclear. The CDR3 totals 15 residues. Germline V CDR1 and CDR2: SGHRS, YFSETQ. Trimming shortened V by 1 base and J by 0 bases, and 11 bases separated the two germline ends. Here the CDR3 DNA reads TGCGCCAGCAGCTTGTATCGTTCCCCCTCCTACGAGCAGTACTTC. Translating it yields CASSLYRSPSYEQYF.

J is TRBJ2-1 and V is TRBV27; weak D call: TRBD2 (6 bases). V was pared by 8 bases and J by 0 bases, with 11 bases between. This CDR3 has 14 amino acids. Germline V lookup: CDR1 MNHEY, CDR2 SMNVEV (reference sequence). Here the CDR3 reads CASRPSASYNEQFF. As DNA, the CDR3 is TGTGCCAGCCGACCTAGCGCCTCCTACAATGAGCAGTTCTTC.

In this sample, this clone turned up once. The gene calls are TRBV28 and TRBJ2-7; TRBD2 matches at 7 bases. The junction had 13 bases not matched to a gene; V was cut back by 6 bases and J by 2 bases. Per germline, CDR1 MDHEN and CDR2 SYDVKM. This CDR3 is built from 16 residues. CDR3: CASSLPRVSGPYEQYF. In nucleotides, the CDR3 is TGTGCCAGCAGCCTCCCCCGGGTTAGCGGGCCCTACGAGCAGTACTTC. Together with reference TRBV28 and TRBJ2-7, the CDR3 gives the full variable domain: DVKVTQSSRYLVKRTGEKVFLECVQDMDHENMFWYRQDPGLGLRLIYFSYDVKMKEKGDIPEGYSVSREKKERFSLILESASTNQTSMYLCASSLPRVSGPYEQYFGPGTRLTVT.